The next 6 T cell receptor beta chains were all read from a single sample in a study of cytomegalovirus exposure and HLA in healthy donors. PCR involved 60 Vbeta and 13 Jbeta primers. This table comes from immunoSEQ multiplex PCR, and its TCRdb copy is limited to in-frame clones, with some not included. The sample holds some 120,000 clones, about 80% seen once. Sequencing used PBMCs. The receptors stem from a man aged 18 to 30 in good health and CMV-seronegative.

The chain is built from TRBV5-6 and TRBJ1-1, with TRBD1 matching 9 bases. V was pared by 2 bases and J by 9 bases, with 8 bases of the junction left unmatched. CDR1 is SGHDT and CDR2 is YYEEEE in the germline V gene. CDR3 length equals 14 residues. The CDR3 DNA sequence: TGTGCCAGCAGCTTAGGGACAGGGAGGGGTAAAGCTTTCTTT. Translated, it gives CASSLGTGRGKAFF.

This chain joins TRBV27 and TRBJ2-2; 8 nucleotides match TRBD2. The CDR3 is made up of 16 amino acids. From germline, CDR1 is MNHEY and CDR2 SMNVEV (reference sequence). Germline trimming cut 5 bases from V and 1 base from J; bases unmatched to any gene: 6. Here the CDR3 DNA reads TGTGCCAGCAGTCCGAAGGGACTAGAGAACACCGGGGAGCTGTTTTTT. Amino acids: CASSPKGLENTGELFF.

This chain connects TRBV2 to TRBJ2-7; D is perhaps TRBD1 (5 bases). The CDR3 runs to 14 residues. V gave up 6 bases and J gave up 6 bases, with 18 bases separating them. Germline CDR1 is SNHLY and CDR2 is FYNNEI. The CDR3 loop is CASRGQGTSREQYF. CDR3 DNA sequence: TGTGCCAGCAGGGGGCAGGGAACTTCGCGCGAGCAGTACTTC.

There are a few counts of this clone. The CDR3 region has the DNA TGCGCCAGCAGCTTAGGGGGCGCAGACATTCAGTACTTC. It codes for CASSLGGADIQYF. This sequence joins TRBV5-1 and TRBJ2-4; TRBD1 matches at 7 bases. The germline V gene has CDR1 SGHRS and CDR2 YFSETQ. After removal of 2 bases from V and 8 bases from J, the junction contained 4 bases not matched to a gene. The CDR3 is 13 amino acids.

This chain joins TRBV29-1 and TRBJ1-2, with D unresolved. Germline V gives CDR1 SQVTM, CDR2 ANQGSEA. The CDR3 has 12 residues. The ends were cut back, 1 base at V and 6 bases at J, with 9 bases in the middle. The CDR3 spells CSVEGQANGYTF. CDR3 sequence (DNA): TGCAGCGTTGAAGGTCAGGCAAATGGCTACACCTTC.

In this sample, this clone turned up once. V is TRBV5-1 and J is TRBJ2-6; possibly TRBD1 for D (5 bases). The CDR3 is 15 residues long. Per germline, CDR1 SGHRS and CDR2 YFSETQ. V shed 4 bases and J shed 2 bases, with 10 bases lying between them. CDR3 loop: CASSRQGTGANVLTF. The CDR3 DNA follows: TGCGCCAGCAGCCGGCAGGGTACTGGGGCCAACGTCCTGACTTTC.